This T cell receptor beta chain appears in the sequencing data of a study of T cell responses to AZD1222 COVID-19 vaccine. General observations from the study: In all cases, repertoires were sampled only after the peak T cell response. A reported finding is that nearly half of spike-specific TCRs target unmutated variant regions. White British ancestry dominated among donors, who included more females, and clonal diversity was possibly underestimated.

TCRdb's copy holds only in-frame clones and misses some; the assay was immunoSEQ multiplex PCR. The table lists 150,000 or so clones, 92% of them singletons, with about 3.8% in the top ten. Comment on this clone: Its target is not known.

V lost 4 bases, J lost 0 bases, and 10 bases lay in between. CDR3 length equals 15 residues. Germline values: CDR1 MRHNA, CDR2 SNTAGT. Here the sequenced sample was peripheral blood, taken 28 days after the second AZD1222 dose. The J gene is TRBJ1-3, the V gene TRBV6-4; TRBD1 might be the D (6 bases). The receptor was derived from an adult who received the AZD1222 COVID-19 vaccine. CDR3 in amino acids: CASSVQGSSGNTIYF. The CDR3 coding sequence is TGTGCCAGCAGTGTACAGGGAAGCTCTGGAAACACCATATATTTT.